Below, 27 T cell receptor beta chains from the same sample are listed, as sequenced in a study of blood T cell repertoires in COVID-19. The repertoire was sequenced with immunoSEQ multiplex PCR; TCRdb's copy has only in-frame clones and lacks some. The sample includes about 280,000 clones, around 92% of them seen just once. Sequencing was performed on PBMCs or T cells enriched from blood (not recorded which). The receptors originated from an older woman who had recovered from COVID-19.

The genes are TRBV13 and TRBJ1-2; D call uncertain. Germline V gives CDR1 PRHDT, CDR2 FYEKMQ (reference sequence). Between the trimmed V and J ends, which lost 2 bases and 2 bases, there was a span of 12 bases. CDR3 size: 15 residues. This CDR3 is CASSLNGEENYGYTF. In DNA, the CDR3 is TGTGCCAGCAGCTTAAACGGTGAGGAGAACTATGGCTACACCTTC.

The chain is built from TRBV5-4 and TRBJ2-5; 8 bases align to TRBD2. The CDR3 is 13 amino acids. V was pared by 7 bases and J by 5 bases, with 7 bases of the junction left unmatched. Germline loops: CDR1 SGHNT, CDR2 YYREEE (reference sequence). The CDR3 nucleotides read TGTGCCAGCGGCCCCGGGGGGGGCGAGACCCAGTACTTC. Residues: CASGPGGGETQYF.

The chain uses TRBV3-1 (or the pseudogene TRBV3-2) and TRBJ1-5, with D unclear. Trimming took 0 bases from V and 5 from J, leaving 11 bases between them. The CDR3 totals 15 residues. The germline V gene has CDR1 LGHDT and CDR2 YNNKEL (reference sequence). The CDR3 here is CASSQDTAEDQPQHF. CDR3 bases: TGTGCCAGCAGCCAAGATACGGCAGAGGATCAGCCCCAGCATTTT.

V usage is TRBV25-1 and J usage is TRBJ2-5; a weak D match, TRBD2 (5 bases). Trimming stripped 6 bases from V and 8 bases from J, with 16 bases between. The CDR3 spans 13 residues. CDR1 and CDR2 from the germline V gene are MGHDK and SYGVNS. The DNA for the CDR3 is TGTGCCAGCAGCGGGGATCTGCAAGGCACCCAGTACTTC. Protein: CASSGDLQGTQYF.

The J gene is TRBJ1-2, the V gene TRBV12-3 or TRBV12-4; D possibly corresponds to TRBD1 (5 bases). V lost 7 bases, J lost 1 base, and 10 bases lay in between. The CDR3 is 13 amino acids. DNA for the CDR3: TGTGCCAGCACTCCAGGGCATAACTATGGCTACACCTTC. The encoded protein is CASTPGHNYGYTF.

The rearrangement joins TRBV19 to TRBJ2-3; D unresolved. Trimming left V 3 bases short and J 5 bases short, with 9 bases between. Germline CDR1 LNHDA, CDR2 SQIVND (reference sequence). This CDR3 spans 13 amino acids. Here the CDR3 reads CASSIPHGDTQYF. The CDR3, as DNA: TGTGCCAGTAGTATTCCCCACGGAGATACGCAGTATTTT.

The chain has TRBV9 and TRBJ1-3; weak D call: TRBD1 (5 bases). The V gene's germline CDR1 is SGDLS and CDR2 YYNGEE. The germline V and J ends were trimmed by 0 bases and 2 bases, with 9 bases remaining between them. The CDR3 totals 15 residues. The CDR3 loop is CASSVGTHPGNTIYF. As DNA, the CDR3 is TGTGCCAGCAGCGTAGGGACACATCCTGGAAACACCATATATTTT.

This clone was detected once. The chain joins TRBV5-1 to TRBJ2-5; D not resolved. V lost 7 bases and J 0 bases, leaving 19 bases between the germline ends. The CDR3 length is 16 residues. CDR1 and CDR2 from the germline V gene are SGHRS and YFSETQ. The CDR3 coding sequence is TGCGCCAGCGCCCCCGGGTCCCTAGAAAACCAAGAGACCCAGTACTTC. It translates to CASAPGSLENQETQYF.

The CDR3 loop reads CASSSQDPTFYEQYF. CDR3 DNA: TGTGCCAGCAGTTCACAGGACCCTACATTTTACGAGCAGTACTTC. V usage is TRBV6-5 and J usage is TRBJ2-7; D perhaps matches TRBD1 (5 bases). The length of the CDR3 is 15 residues. Trimming took off 4 bases at V and 4 bases at J, with 17 bases between the two ends. CDR1 is MNHEY and CDR2 is SVGAGI in the germline V gene.

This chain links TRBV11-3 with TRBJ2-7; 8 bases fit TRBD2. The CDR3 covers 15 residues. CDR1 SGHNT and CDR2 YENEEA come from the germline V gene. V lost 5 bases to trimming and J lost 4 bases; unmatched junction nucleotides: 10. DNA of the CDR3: TGTGCCAGCAGCCTTCCTGGCGGGGGGCGGTACGAGCAGTACTTC. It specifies CASSLPGGGRYEQYF. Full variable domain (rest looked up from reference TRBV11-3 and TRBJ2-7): EAGVVQSPRYKIIEKKQPVAFWCNPISGHNTLYWYLQNLGQGPELLIRYENEEAVDDSQLPKDRFSAERLKGVDSTLKIQPAELGDSAVYLCASSLPGGGRYEQYFGPGTRLTVT.

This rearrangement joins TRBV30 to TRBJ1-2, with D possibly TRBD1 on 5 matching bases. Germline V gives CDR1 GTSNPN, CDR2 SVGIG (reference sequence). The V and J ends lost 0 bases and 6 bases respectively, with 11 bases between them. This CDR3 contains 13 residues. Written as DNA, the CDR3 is TGTGCCTGGAGTGTAGGGGAGGCGGATGGCTACACCTTC. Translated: CAWSVGEADGYTF.

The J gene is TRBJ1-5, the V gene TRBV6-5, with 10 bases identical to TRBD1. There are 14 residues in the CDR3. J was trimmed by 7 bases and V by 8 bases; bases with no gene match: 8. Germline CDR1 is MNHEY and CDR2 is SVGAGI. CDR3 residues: CASGRDRGRQPQHF. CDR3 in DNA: TGTGCCAGCGGGAGGGACAGGGGTCGACAGCCCCAGCATTTT.

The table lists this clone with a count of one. The CDR3 loop is CAIRNSGTDNEQFF. The CDR3 DNA sequence: TGTGCCATCAGGAACTCCGGGACAGACAATGAGCAGTTCTTC. The rearrangement uses TRBV10-3 and TRBJ2-1, with 7 positions matching TRBD1. The CDR3 sequence is 14 residues long. Germline CDR1 is ENHRY and CDR2 is SYGVKD. J gave up 5 bases and V 6 bases, and 7 bases lay outside the gene matches.

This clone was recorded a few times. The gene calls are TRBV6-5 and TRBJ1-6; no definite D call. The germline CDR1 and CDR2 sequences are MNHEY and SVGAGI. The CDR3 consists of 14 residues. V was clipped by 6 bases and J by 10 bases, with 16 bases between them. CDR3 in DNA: TGTGCCAGCAGCACACACGCCTCAGGATCACCCCTCCACTTT. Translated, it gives CASSTHASGSPLHF.

Written as DNA, the CDR3 is TGCGCCAGCAGTGAGTCCCACTCTGGGGCCAACGTCCTGACTTTC. This gives the protein CASSESHSGANVLTF. The V and J genes are TRBV10-1 and TRBJ2-6; D ambiguous. Germline V gives CDR1 WNHNN, CDR2 SYGVQD (reference sequence). The CDR3 sequence is 15 residues long. The V end lost 0 bases, the J end lost 0 bases, and 3 bases lay between the germline ends.

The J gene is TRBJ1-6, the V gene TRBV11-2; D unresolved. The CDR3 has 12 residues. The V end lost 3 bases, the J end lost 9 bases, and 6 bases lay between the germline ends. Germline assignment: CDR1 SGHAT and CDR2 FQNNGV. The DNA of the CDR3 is TGTGCCAGCAGCTTTCTCGGTTCACCCCTCCACTTT. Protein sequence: CASSFLGSPLHF.

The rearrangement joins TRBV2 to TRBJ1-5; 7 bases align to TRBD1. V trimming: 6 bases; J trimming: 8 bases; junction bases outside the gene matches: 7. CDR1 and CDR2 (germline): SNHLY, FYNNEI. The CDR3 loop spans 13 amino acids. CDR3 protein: CASRLGGQKPQHF. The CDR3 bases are TGTGCCAGCAGGTTAGGGGGCCAAAAGCCCCAGCATTTT. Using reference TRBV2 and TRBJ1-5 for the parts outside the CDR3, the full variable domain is EPEVTQTPSHQVTQMGQEVILRCVPISNHLYFYWYRQILGQKVEFLVSFYNNEISEKSEIFDDQFSVERPDGSNFTLKIRSTKLEDSAMYFCASRLGGQKPQHFGDGTRLSIL.

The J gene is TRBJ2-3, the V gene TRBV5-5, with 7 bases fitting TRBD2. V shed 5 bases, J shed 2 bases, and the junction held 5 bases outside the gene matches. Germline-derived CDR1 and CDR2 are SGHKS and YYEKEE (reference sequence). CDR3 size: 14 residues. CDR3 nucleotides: TGTGCCAGCAGGTGGGACTACAACACAGATACGCAGTATTTT. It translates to CASRWDYNTDTQYF.

CDR3 sequence: CASSFSLAGGETQYF. In DNA form, the CDR3 reads TGTGCCAGCAGTTTTTCGCTAGCGGGTGGAGAGACCCAGTACTTC. The chain uses TRBV28 and TRBJ2-5; TRBD2 matches 8 bases. The V gene end was trimmed by 3 bases and the J gene end by 4 bases; junction bases not matched to a gene: 7. The CDR3 contains 15 residues. Germline V lookup: CDR1 MDHEN, CDR2 SYDVKM.

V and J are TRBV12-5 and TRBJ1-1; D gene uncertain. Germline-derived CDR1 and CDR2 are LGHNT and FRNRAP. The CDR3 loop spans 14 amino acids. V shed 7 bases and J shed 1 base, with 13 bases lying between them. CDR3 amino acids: CASAQSTGNTEAFF. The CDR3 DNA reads TGTGCTAGTGCCCAATCCACGGGGAACACTGAAGCTTTCTTT.

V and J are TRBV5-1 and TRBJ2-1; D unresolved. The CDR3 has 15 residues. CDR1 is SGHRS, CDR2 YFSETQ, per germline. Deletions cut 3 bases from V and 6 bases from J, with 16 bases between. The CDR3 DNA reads TGCGCCAGCAGCTGGCCGGGTCCACCTCCCAATGAGCAGTTCTTC. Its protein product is CASSWPGPPPNEQFF.

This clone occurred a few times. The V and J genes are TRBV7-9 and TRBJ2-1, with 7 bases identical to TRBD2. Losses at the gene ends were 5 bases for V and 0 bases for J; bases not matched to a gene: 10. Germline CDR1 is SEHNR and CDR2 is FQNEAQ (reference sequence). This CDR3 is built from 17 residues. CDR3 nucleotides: TGTGCCAGCAGCCCCCGACTAGGCGGGAGCTCCTACAATGAGCAGTTCTTC. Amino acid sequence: CASSPRLGGSSYNEQFF.

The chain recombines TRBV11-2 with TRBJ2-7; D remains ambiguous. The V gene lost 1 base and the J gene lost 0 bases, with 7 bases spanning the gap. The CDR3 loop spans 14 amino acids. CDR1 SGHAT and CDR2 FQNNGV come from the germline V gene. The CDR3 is CASSLVVYSYEQYF. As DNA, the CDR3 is TGTGCCAGCAGCTTAGTGGTCTACTCCTACGAGCAGTACTTC. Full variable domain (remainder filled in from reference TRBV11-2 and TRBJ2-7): EAGVAQSPRYKIIEKRQSVAFWCNPISGHATLYWYQQILGQGPKLLIQFQNNGVVDDSQLPKDRFSAERLKGVDSTLKIQPAKLEDSAVYLCASSLVVYSYEQYFGPGTRLTVT.

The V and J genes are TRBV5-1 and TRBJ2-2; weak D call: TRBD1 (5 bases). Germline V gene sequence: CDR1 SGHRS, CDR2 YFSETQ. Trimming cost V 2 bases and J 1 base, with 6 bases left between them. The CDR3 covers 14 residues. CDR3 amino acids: CASSFQGNTGELFF. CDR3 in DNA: TGCGCCAGCAGCTTCCAGGGGAACACCGGGGAGCTGTTTTTT. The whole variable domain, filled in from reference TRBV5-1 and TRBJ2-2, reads KAGVTQTPRYLIKTRGQQVTLSCSPISGHRSVSWYQQTPGQGLQFLFEYFSETQRNKGNFPGRFSGRQFSNSRSEMNVSTLELGDSALYLCASSFQGNTGELFFGEGSRLTVL.

As DNA, the CDR3 is TGTGCCAGCAGCCCATCGGGGGGCTGGGGCTACACCTTC. It is translated as CASSPSGGWGYTF. The chain links TRBV11-2 to TRBJ1-2; possibly TRBD1 for D (6 bases). Germline assignment: CDR1 SGHAT and CDR2 FQNNGV. V gave up 5 bases and J gave up 8 bases, with 15 bases separating them. This CDR3 has 13 amino acids.

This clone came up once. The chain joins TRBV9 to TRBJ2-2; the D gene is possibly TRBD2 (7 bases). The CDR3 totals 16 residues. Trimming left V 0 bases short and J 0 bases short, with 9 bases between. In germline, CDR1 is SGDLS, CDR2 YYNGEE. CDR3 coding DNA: TGTGCCAGCAGCGTAGCCGGGGGGCCGAACACCGGGGAGCTGTTTTTT. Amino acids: CASSVAGGPNTGELFF. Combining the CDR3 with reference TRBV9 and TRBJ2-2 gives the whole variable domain DSGVTQTPKHLITATGQRVTLRCSPRSGDLSVYWYQQSLDQGLQFLIQYYNGEERAKGNILERFSAQQFPDLHSELNLSSLELGDSALYFCASSVAGGPNTGELFFGEGSRLTVL.

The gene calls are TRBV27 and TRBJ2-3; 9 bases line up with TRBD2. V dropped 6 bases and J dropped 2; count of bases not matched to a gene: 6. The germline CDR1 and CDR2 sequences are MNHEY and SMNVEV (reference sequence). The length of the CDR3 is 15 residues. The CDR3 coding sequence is TGTGCCAGCAGGCTTAGCGGGGGAATCACAGATACGCAGTATTTT. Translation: CASRLSGGITDTQYF.